The rows below give T cell receptor beta chains drawn from one sample of a study of shared clonotypes between healthy human individuals. Libraries were prepared by immunoSEQ multiplex PCR; TCRdb keeps only in-frame clonotypes and omits some of them. This table holds about 2.1 million clones, about 94% found once. The specimen sequenced was naive CD8+ T cells from PBMCs. These receptors all stem from a man aged 18-30 years in good health. Some clones in this sample may be carry-over from other donors' samples. The CDR3 runs from the conserved cysteine through the conserved F or W. The order of the fields is clone size, J gene, D gene, V gene, CDR3 DNA, CDR3 protein. A D gene is named only where the DNA matches it firmly. The size field is filled for only some rows; it gives once, few, many or a size class.

clone_size: once; j_call: TRBJ2-7; d_call: TRBD1; v_call: TRBV28; cdr3_nt: TGTGCCAGCAGTCCCCCCGACAGGGGTATCCACGAGCAGTACTTC; cdr3_aa: CASSPPDRGIHEQYF
clone_size: .; j_call: TRBJ2-5; d_call: .; v_call: TRBV14; cdr3_nt: TGTGCCAGCAGCCAACGGGGGGCGCGAGAGACCCAGTACTTC; cdr3_aa: CASSQRGARETQYF
clone_size: .; j_call: TRBJ2-1; d_call: .; v_call: TRBV5-4; cdr3_nt: TGTGCCAGCAGCCCTGAGTCTGGGGGCGGTGAGCAGTTCTTC; cdr3_aa: CASSPESGGGEQFF
clone_size: .; j_call: TRBJ2-2; d_call: TRBD1; v_call: TRBV27; cdr3_nt: TGTGCCAGCAGGCCGGCCCCGCTAAGCTCGCGGACAGGCACCGGGGAGCTGTTTTTT; cdr3_aa: CASRPAPLSSRTGTGELFF
clone_size: .; j_call: TRBJ2-5; d_call: TRBD1; v_call: TRBV27; cdr3_nt: TGTGCCAGCAGGAAAGACAGGGGTTCCGCAGAGACCCAGTACTTC; cdr3_aa: CASRKDRGSAETQYF
clone_size: .; j_call: TRBJ1-5; d_call: .; v_call: TRBV21-1; cdr3_nt: TGTGCCAGCAGCAAAGATCCACAGGGAGGAGGGGGTCAGCCCCAGCATTTT; cdr3_aa: CASSKDPQGGGGQPQHF
clone_size: .; j_call: TRBJ2-3; d_call: .; v_call: TRBV9; cdr3_nt: TGTGCCAGCAGCCCAAAGGTCACTCGCACAGATACGCAGTATTTT; cdr3_aa: CASSPKVTRTDTQYF
clone_size: .; j_call: TRBJ2-7; d_call: TRBD1; v_call: TRBV4-2; cdr3_nt: TGTGCCAGCAGCCAAGAACGGGACAGCTCCTACGAGCAGTACTTC; cdr3_aa: CASSQERDSSYEQYF
clone_size: .; j_call: TRBJ2-2; d_call: .; v_call: TRBV19; cdr3_nt: TGTGCCAGTAGTATAGGGTTAGCGCCCAACACCGGGGAGCTGTTTTTT; cdr3_aa: CASSIGLAPNTGELFF
clone_size: .; j_call: TRBJ1-1; d_call: .; v_call: TRBV7-9; cdr3_nt: TGTGCCAGCAGCTTCCCAGGGGCTGAAGCTTTCTTT; cdr3_aa: CASSFPGAEAFF
clone_size: .; j_call: TRBJ1-1; d_call: .; v_call: TRBV4-1; cdr3_nt: TGCGCCAGCAGCCATCGACAACCCCGAGGGGACACTGAAGCTTTCTTT; cdr3_aa: CASSHRQPRGDTEAFF
clone_size: once; j_call: TRBJ1-1; d_call: .; v_call: TRBV4-3; cdr3_nt: TGCGCCAGCAGCCAGGTGGGACGTGAAGCTTTCTTT; cdr3_aa: CASSQVGREAFF
clone_size: .; j_call: TRBJ1-1; d_call: .; v_call: TRBV28; cdr3_nt: TGTGCCAGCAGTTTTGAGGGTTACACTGAAGCTTTCTTT; cdr3_aa: CASSFEGYTEAFF
clone_size: .; j_call: TRBJ2-3; d_call: .; v_call: TRBV7-9; cdr3_nt: TGTGCCAGCAGGCGGGAATTGAGCACAGATACGCAGTATTTT; cdr3_aa: CASRRELSTDTQYF
clone_size: .; j_call: TRBJ1-1; d_call: TRBD1; v_call: TRBV6-5; cdr3_nt: TGTGCCAGCAGTTACGCGTACAGGGGTAGCACTGAAGCTTTCTTT; cdr3_aa: CASSYAYRGSTEAFF
clone_size: .; j_call: TRBJ2-5; d_call: TRBD2; v_call: TRBV7-2; cdr3_nt: TGTGCCAGCAGCTCTGGGACTAGCCCGGGCGGGACCCAGTACTTC; cdr3_aa: CASSSGTSPGGTQYF
clone_size: .; j_call: TRBJ2-2; d_call: TRBD1; v_call: TRBV7-9; cdr3_nt: TGTGCCAGCAGCCACCTCTCAGGGGGGAACACCGGGGAGCTGTTTTTT; cdr3_aa: CASSHLSGGNTGELFF
clone_size: .; j_call: TRBJ2-1; d_call: TRBD2; v_call: TRBV11-3; cdr3_nt: TGTGCCAGCAGCCCAGGACTAGCGAGACCCCACAATGAGCAGTTCTTC; cdr3_aa: CASSPGLARPHNEQFF
clone_size: once; j_call: TRBJ2-5; d_call: .; v_call: TRBV9; cdr3_nt: TGTGCCAGCAGCGTAGAAGGTTTAACAGGGACCCAGTACTTC; cdr3_aa: CASSVEGLTGTQYF
clone_size: .; j_call: TRBJ1-1; d_call: .; v_call: TRBV27; cdr3_nt: TGTGCCAGCAGTTTAGTACAGGGCGGGTGGACTGAAGCTTTCTTT; cdr3_aa: CASSLVQGGWTEAFF
clone_size: .; j_call: TRBJ2-5; d_call: .; v_call: TRBV4-1; cdr3_nt: TGCGCCAGCAGCCCACGACAGATAGAGACCCAGTACTTC; cdr3_aa: CASSPRQIETQYF
clone_size: once; j_call: TRBJ1-2; d_call: TRBD1; v_call: TRBV9; cdr3_nt: TGTGCCAGCAGCCCCCCCGGGACAGGACCTAACTATGGCTACACCTTC; cdr3_aa: CASSPPGTGPNYGYTF
clone_size: .; j_call: TRBJ2-7; d_call: TRBD2; v_call: TRBV27; cdr3_nt: TGTGCCAGCAGTTTAGCTCCGGGACTACATACTTACGAGCAGTACTTC; cdr3_aa: CASSLAPGLHTYEQYF
clone_size: once; j_call: TRBJ2-7; d_call: .; v_call: TRBV30; cdr3_nt: TGTGCCTGGACCCCGGGGGCCTACGAGCAGTACTTC; cdr3_aa: CAWTPGAYEQYF
clone_size: .; j_call: TRBJ2-1; d_call: .; v_call: TRBV9; cdr3_nt: TGTGCCAGCAGCCATAGAGAGGGGTTCCCGTCAGACAATGAGCAGTTCTTC; cdr3_aa: CASSHREGFPSDNEQFF
clone_size: .; j_call: TRBJ1-3; d_call: TRBD1; v_call: TRBV19; cdr3_nt: TGTGCCAGTGCCGGGACAGGACCTTCTTTT; cdr3_aa: CASAGTGPSF
clone_size: .; j_call: TRBJ2-2; d_call: TRBD1; v_call: TRBV7-2; cdr3_nt: TGTGCCAGCAGCTTACCCGGACAGGGTGCCGGGGAGCTGTTTTTT; cdr3_aa: CASSLPGQGAGELFF
clone_size: .; j_call: TRBJ2-7; d_call: TRBD1; v_call: TRBV10-3; cdr3_nt: TGTGCCATCAGTGAGCCAATGACAGGGGTGCACGAGCAGTACTTC; cdr3_aa: CAISEPMTGVHEQYF
clone_size: .; j_call: TRBJ1-1; d_call: .; v_call: TRBV4-3; cdr3_nt: TGCGCCAGCAGCCAAGATCGGTACCGGGTGACTGAAGCTTTCTTT; cdr3_aa: CASSQDRYRVTEAFF
clone_size: .; j_call: TRBJ2-1; d_call: TRBD2; v_call: TRBV10-3; cdr3_nt: TGTGCCATCAGTGACCTTAGCGGGACCAATGAGCAGTTCTTC; cdr3_aa: CAISDLSGTNEQFF
clone_size: .; j_call: TRBJ2-7; d_call: .; v_call: TRBV5-1; cdr3_nt: TGCGCCAGCAGCCTGGACGGGAGTGCCTACGAGCAGTACTTC; cdr3_aa: CASSLDGSAYEQYF
clone_size: once; j_call: TRBJ2-7; d_call: .; v_call: TRBV9; cdr3_nt: TGTGCCAGCAGCCTAGGGGGAGGGACCTACGAGCAGTACTTC; cdr3_aa: CASSLGGGTYEQYF
clone_size: .; j_call: TRBJ2-7; d_call: .; v_call: TRBV4-2; cdr3_nt: TGTGCCAGCAGCCAAGAATTCGGCGGCATTTCCTACGAGCAGTACTTC; cdr3_aa: CASSQEFGGISYEQYF
clone_size: once; j_call: TRBJ2-6; d_call: .; v_call: TRBV19; cdr3_nt: TGTGCCAGTAGCTACAGGGCGTCTGGGGCCAACGTCCTGACTTTC; cdr3_aa: CASSYRASGANVLTF
clone_size: .; j_call: TRBJ2-1; d_call: .; v_call: TRBV4-3; cdr3_nt: TGCGCCAGCAGCCTCCCCCAGGGCCCTGAGCAGTTCTTC; cdr3_aa: CASSLPQGPEQFF
clone_size: .; j_call: TRBJ2-3; d_call: .; v_call: TRBV14; cdr3_nt: TGTGCCAGCAGCCAAGGCATGCCCCTGTTGGATACGCAGTATTTT; cdr3_aa: CASSQGMPLLDTQYF
clone_size: .; j_call: TRBJ2-1; d_call: .; v_call: TRBV9; cdr3_nt: TGTGCCAGCAGCGTAGCCAGTCGGGCTAGACTCTACAATGAGCAGTTCTTC; cdr3_aa: CASSVASRARLYNEQFF
clone_size: .; j_call: TRBJ2-7; d_call: .; v_call: TRBV10-3; cdr3_nt: TGTGCCATCAGTGAGCAACCACGAAGCCCCCCCTCCTACGAGCAGTACTTC; cdr3_aa: CAISEQPRSPPSYEQYF
clone_size: .; j_call: TRBJ2-5; d_call: .; v_call: TRBV18; cdr3_nt: TGTGCCAGCTCCCAGGGCCGGGGGTACCAAGAGACCCAGTACTTC; cdr3_aa: CASSQGRGYQETQYF
clone_size: .; j_call: TRBJ1-2; d_call: .; v_call: TRBV27; cdr3_nt: TGTGCCAGCAGTTTACTTGGGGGGTTAATTGGCTATGGCTACACCTTC; cdr3_aa: CASSLLGGLIGYGYTF
clone_size: .; j_call: TRBJ2-7; d_call: .; v_call: TRBV27; cdr3_nt: TGTGCCAGCGGACCGCCCTACGAGCAGTACTTC; cdr3_aa: CASGPPYEQYF
clone_size: .; j_call: TRBJ2-3; d_call: .; v_call: TRBV15; cdr3_nt: TGTGCCACCCTTAAAAGCGGTAAAAGCACAGATACGCAGTATTTT; cdr3_aa: CATLKSGKSTDTQYF
clone_size: .; j_call: TRBJ1-2; d_call: .; v_call: TRBV27; cdr3_nt: TGTGCCAGCAGTTTAACCCCGGGATATGGCTACACCTTC; cdr3_aa: CASSLTPGYGYTF
clone_size: .; j_call: TRBJ2-1; d_call: TRBD2; v_call: TRBV19; cdr3_nt: TGTGCCAGTAGTATCACTAGCGGGGCTACATACAATGAGCAGTTCTTC; cdr3_aa: CASSITSGATYNEQFF
clone_size: .; j_call: TRBJ1-6; d_call: .; v_call: TRBV4-1; cdr3_nt: TGCGCCAGCAGCCATCCCAAGGGGACGTACCCACCCCTCCACTTT; cdr3_aa: CASSHPKGTYPPLHF
clone_size: .; j_call: TRBJ1-5; d_call: .; v_call: TRBV27; cdr3_nt: TGTGCCAGCAGTTTTTACGGCAATCAGCCCCAGCATTTT; cdr3_aa: CASSFYGNQPQHF
clone_size: .; j_call: TRBJ2-3; d_call: TRBD2; v_call: TRBV28; cdr3_nt: TGTGCCAGCACCCCCCTTTTGCGGGAGACCTTGTATACGCAGTATTTT; cdr3_aa: CASTPLLRETLYTQYF
clone_size: .; j_call: TRBJ2-7; d_call: TRBD2; v_call: TRBV29-1; cdr3_nt: TGCAGCGTTGATGGAGCTAGCGGGAGTTACGAGCAGTACTTC; cdr3_aa: CSVDGASGSYEQYF
clone_size: .; j_call: TRBJ1-2; d_call: .; v_call: TRBV5-4; cdr3_nt: TGTGCCAGCAGCTCGCCCTGGGTGGGGCCTCACTATGGCTACACCTTC; cdr3_aa: CASSSPWVGPHYGYTF
clone_size: .; j_call: TRBJ2-7; d_call: .; v_call: TRBV5-6; cdr3_nt: TGTGCCAGCAGCAGTCCCACTTCATGGAACGAGCAGTACTTC; cdr3_aa: CASSSPTSWNEQYF
clone_size: .; j_call: TRBJ2-7; d_call: TRBD2; v_call: TRBV9; cdr3_nt: TGTGCCAGCAGCGCCGAGACTAGCGGGCCCTACGAGCAGTACTTC; cdr3_aa: CASSAETSGPYEQYF
clone_size: .; j_call: TRBJ1-2; d_call: .; v_call: TRBV19; cdr3_nt: TGTGCCAGTAGTCTACCAGACAGGTCCCCCTATGGCTACACCTTC; cdr3_aa: CASSLPDRSPYGYTF
clone_size: .; j_call: TRBJ2-1; d_call: TRBD2; v_call: TRBV28; cdr3_nt: TGTGCCAGCAGTTTAACGGGAGGGTCTCGTGAGCAGTTCTTC; cdr3_aa: CASSLTGGSREQFF
clone_size: .; j_call: TRBJ1-5; d_call: .; v_call: TRBV5-4; cdr3_nt: TGTGCCAGCAGCTTCGGCCCCCCCGCTGGCAATCAGCCCCAGCATTTT; cdr3_aa: CASSFGPPAGNQPQHF